The clone carrying this T cell receptor (beta chain) appeared a few times. The antigen is not known. The observed sequence ends 3 residues before the CDR3 terminus, with the missing tail filled in from the germline J gene. This record belongs to a study of T cell clonality in common variable immunodeficiency. Study-wide results and caveats: Reportedly, TCR beta sequences from common variable immunodeficiency showed fewer deletions and N-nucleotide insertions. Authors noted CVID clonality's cause needs subpopulation repertoire sequencing.

TCRdb keeps only in-frame clones here, not all; method: immunoSEQ multiplex PCR. The sample yields around 30,000 clones, without any singletons. The CDR3 is 13 residues long. The V end lost 6 bases, the J end lost 1 base, and 9 bases lay between the germline ends. Germline V gene data show CDR1 as LNHDA and CDR2 as SQIVND (reference sequence). The J gene is TRBJ1-1, the V gene TRBV19; D is possibly TRBD1 (5 bases). Sequencing was performed on peripheral blood mononuclear cells. This receptor was obtained from a human donor with common variable immunodeficiency. CDR3 bases read: TGTGCCAGTAGACTCACAGGGAACACTGAA. As protein: CASRLTGNTE. The full-length CDR3 reads as CASRLTGNTEAFF.